Listed below are T cell receptor beta chains from one sample, sequenced in a study of blood T cell repertoires in COVID-19. TCRdb's table, derived via immunoSEQ multiplex PCR, lists solely in-frame clones and lacks some. Counted here are 70,000 to 100,000 clones, more than 80% occurring once; the ten biggest clones make up around 11%. Sequenced input: peripheral blood. Receptor source: a human donor in a cohort sampled during active COVID-19. The CDR3 runs from the conserved cysteine through the conserved F or W. D genes are given only for firm matches. Clone size is given for some rows only: seen once, a few or many times, or a class if the clone is expanded.

j_call: TRBJ2-7; cdr3_length: 18; d_call: -; v_call: TRBV28; clone_size: once; cdr3_aa: CASSLPPSDSQTPYEQYF; cdr3_nt: TGTGCCAGCAGTTTACCTCCCTCCGACAGCCAAACCCCCTACGAGCAGTACTTC
j_call: TRBJ2-4; cdr3_length: 15; d_call: TRBD1; v_call: TRBV5-1; clone_size: -; cdr3_aa: CASSLQDRGDGIQYF; cdr3_nt: TGCGCCAGCAGCTTACAGGACAGGGGGGATGGCATTCAGTACTTC
j_call: TRBJ2-5; cdr3_length: 13; d_call: -; v_call: TRBV6-5; clone_size: -; cdr3_aa: CASSRQGMETQYF; cdr3_nt: TGTGCCAGCAGTAGGCAGGGGATGGAGACCCAGTACTTC
j_call: TRBJ2-3; cdr3_length: 17; d_call: -; v_call: TRBV18; clone_size: once; cdr3_aa: CASSPRTVSTSTDTQYF; cdr3_nt: TGTGCCAGCTCACCACGTACGGTGTCCACTAGCACAGATACGCAGTATTTT
j_call: TRBJ1-5; cdr3_length: 15; d_call: -; v_call: TRBV4-2; clone_size: -; cdr3_aa: CASSQATLGGQPQHF; cdr3_nt: TGTGCCAGCAGCCAAGCAACCCTAGGCGGTCAGCCCCAGCATTTT
j_call: TRBJ2-3; cdr3_length: 16; d_call: -; v_call: TRBV19; clone_size: -; cdr3_aa: CASSIILGGGTDTQYF; cdr3_nt: TGTGCCAGTAGTATAATTCTAGGGGGTGGAACAGATACGCAGTATTTT
j_call: TRBJ1-6; cdr3_length: 15; d_call: -; v_call: TRBV7-3; clone_size: -; cdr3_aa: CASSVRHAPNSPLHF; cdr3_nt: TGTGCCAGCAGCGTTCGACACGCTCCAAATTCACCCCTCCACTTT
j_call: TRBJ1-5; cdr3_length: 18; d_call: -; v_call: TRBV5-3; clone_size: -; cdr3_aa: CARSLDRQGPGPNQPQHF; cdr3_nt: TGTGCCAGAAGCTTGGATAGGCAGGGTCCAGGTCCCAATCAGCCCCAGCATTTT
j_call: TRBJ2-7; cdr3_length: 12; d_call: -; v_call: TRBV6-5; clone_size: -; cdr3_aa: CASSPRGGEQYF; cdr3_nt: TGTGCCAGCAGCCCCAGGGGCGGCGAGCAGTACTTC
j_call: TRBJ2-4; cdr3_length: 15; d_call: TRBD2; v_call: TRBV28; clone_size: -; cdr3_aa: CASSSIAGGPSVQYF; cdr3_nt: TGTGCCAGCAGTTCTATAGCGGGAGGGCCCTCTGTTCAGTACTTC
j_call: TRBJ2-5; cdr3_length: 14; d_call: TRBD2; v_call: TRBV3-1/TRBV3-2; clone_size: -; cdr3_aa: CASSQDTLAGGKYF; cdr3_nt: TGTGCCAGCAGCCAAGATACTCTAGCGGGGGGGAAGTACTTC
j_call: TRBJ1-6; cdr3_length: 19; d_call: TRBD1; v_call: TRBV6-1; clone_size: -; cdr3_aa: CASSEGTGDGSIYNSPLHF; cdr3_nt: TGTGCCAGCAGTGAAGGGACAGGGGACGGTTCCATCTATAATTCACCCCTCCACTTT
j_call: TRBJ2-6; cdr3_length: 18; d_call: -; v_call: TRBV5-1; clone_size: few; cdr3_aa: CASSLVGGSRSGANVLTF; cdr3_nt: TGCGCCAGCAGCTTGGTTGGGGGCTCCCGCTCTGGGGCCAACGTCCTGACTTTC
j_call: TRBJ2-3; cdr3_length: 16; d_call: TRBD2; v_call: TRBV2; clone_size: -; cdr3_aa: CASSAGLAGGTDTQYF; cdr3_nt: TGTGCCAGCAGCGCGGGACTAGCGGGGGGCACAGATACGCAGTATTTT
j_call: TRBJ2-3; cdr3_length: 15; d_call: -; v_call: TRBV29-1; clone_size: -; cdr3_aa: CSVTGQGPRTDTQYF; cdr3_nt: TGCAGCGTCACGGGACAAGGGCCTCGCACAGATACGCAGTATTTT
j_call: TRBJ1-6; cdr3_length: 14; d_call: TRBD1; v_call: TRBV7-2; clone_size: -; cdr3_aa: CASSWGQKNSPLHF; cdr3_nt: TGTGCCAGCAGCTGGGGACAGAAAAATTCACCCCTCCACTTT
j_call: TRBJ1-6; cdr3_length: 15; d_call: TRBD1; v_call: TRBV4-1; clone_size: -; cdr3_aa: CASSQDLGRGPPLHF; cdr3_nt: TGCGCCAGCAGCCAAGATTTAGGCAGGGGGCCACCCCTCCACTTT
j_call: TRBJ1-1; cdr3_length: 15; d_call: TRBD1; v_call: TRBV5-1; clone_size: -; cdr3_aa: CASSSWTGVDTEAFF; cdr3_nt: TGCGCCAGCAGCTCTTGGACAGGGGTGGACACTGAAGCTTTCTTT
j_call: TRBJ1-5; cdr3_length: 13; d_call: TRBD1; v_call: TRBV30; clone_size: -; cdr3_aa: CAWKEGAGQPQHF; cdr3_nt: TGTGCCTGGAAGGAGGGGGCAGGACAGCCCCAGCATTTT
j_call: TRBJ2-7; cdr3_length: 15; d_call: -; v_call: TRBV5-6; clone_size: -; cdr3_aa: CASSLRLRSSYEQYF; cdr3_nt: TGTGCCAGCAGCTTGCGTTTAAGGAGCTCCTACGAGCAGTACTTC